The T cell receptor (beta chain) described here comes from a study of blood T cell repertoires in COVID-19. Background on the study: T cells, B-cell-depleted T cells, or PBMCs supplied cDNA or gDNA.

The V and J ends lost 1 base and 4 bases respectively, with 13 bases between them. Germline V gene data show CDR1 as SGHDN and CDR2 as FVKESK. CDR3 length equals 15 residues. Data came from immunoSEQ multiplex PCR; TCRdb stores just in-frame clones and leaves some out. The table records 60,000 to 75,000 clones, around 88% of them present only once. The sequence derives from a woman of 80 years or more with acute or convalescent COVID-19. The sample comprised peripheral blood. The chain combines TRBV14 with TRBJ1-1, with a tentative D call TRBD1 (5 bases). In nucleotides, the CDR3 is TGTGCCAGCAGCCAAGTGACCGGGGGGAGCACTGAAGCTTTCTTT. Translating it yields CASSQVTGGSTEAFF.